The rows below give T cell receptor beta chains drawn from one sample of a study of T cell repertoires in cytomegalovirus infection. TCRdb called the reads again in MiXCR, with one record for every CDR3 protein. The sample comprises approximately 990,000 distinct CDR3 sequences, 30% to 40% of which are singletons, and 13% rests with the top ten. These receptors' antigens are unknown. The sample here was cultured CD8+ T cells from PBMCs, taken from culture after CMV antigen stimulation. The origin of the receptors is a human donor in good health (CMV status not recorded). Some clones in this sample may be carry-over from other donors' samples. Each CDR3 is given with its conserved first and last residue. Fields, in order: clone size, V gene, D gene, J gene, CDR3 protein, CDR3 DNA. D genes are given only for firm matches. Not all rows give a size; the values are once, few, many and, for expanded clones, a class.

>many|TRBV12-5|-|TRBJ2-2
CASGLSGITGELFF
TGTGCTAGTGGTTTAAGTGGAATCACCGGGGAGCTGTTTTTT
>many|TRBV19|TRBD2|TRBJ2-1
CASSSLAGSYNEQFF
TGTGCCAGCAGCTCCTTAGCGGGCTCCTACAATGAGCAGTTCTTC
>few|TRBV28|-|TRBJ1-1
CASSPWALRQAPFTEAFF
TGTGCCAGCAGTCCTTGGGCCCTCCGACAGGCCCCTTTCACTGAAGCTTTCTTT
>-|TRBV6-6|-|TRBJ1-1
CASGAEMNTEAFF
TGTGCTAGTGGTGCGGAAATGAACACTGAAGCTTTCTTT
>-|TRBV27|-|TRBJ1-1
CASSLWTAQKDTEAFF
TGTGCCAGCAGTCTTTGGACAGCTCAAAAGGATACTGAAGCTTTCTTT
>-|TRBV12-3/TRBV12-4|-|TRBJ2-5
CASTLEGYQETQYF
TGTGCCAGCACCCTAGAAGGGTACCAAGAGACCCAGTACTTC
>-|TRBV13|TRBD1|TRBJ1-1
CASSVNRGANTEAFF
TGTGCCAGCAGCGTTAACAGGGGGGCGAACACTGAAGCTTTCTTT
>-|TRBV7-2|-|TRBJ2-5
CASTPNQETQYF
TGTGCCAGCACCCCGAACCAAGAGACCCAGTACTTC
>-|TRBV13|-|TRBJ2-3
CASSPTTGGSADTQYF
TGTGCCAGCAGCCCTACGACTGGGGGCTCAGCAGATACGCAGTATTTT
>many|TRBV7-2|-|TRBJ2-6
CASSFWGPGANVLTF
TGTGCCAGCAGCTTTTGGGGTCCTGGGGCCAACGTCCTGACTTTC
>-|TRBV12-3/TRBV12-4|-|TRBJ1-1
CASSPRPGGVTEAFF
TGTGCCAGCAGTCCCCGGCCTGGAGGAGTCACTGAAGCTTTCTTT
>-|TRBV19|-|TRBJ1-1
CVSTTETGAEAFF
TGTGTCAGTACCACAGAAACTGGGGCTGAAGCTTTCTTT
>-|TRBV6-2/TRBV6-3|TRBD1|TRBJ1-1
CASSYSAGGMGTEAFF
TGTGCCAGCAGTTACTCGGCAGGGGGCATGGGGACTGAAGCTTTCTTT
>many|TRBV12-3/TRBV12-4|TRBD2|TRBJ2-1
CASSHSTASGGKNEQFF
TGTGCCAGCAGCCATTCCACGGCTAGCGGGGGAAAAAATGAGCAGTTCTTC